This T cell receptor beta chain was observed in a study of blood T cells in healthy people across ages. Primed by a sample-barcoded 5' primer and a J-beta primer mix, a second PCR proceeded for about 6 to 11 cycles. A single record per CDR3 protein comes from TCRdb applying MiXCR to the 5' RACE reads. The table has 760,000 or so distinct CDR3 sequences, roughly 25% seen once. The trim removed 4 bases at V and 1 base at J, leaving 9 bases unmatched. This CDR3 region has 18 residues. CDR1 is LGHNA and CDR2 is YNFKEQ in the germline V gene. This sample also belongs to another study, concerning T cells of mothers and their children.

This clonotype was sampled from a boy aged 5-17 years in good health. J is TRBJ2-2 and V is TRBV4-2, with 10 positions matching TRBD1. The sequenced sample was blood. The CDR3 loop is CASSRHAGQGGNTGELFF. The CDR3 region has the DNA TGTGCCAGCAGCCGGCACGCCGGACAGGGGGGGAACACCGGGGAGCTGTTTTTT.